These T cell receptor beta chains were read from a single sample in a study of radiation and T cells in renal cell carcinoma. The method was immunoSEQ multiplex PCR; TCRdb's version includes in-frame clones alone and lacks a portion of them. The table shows about 130,000 clones, with roughly 80% occurring only once. Source: blood, taken from a patient whose treatment included radiotherapy and nephrectomy. These receptors all stem from a woman aged 55-75 years with renal cell carcinoma. Both conserved end residues are part of each CDR3.

V gene	J gene	CDR3 protein
TRBV6-5	TRBJ2-3	CASSPDRRDTQYF
TRBV12-5	TRBJ2-5	CASGLSGGGETQYF
TRBV6-1	TRBJ1-2	CASSEEGKGIYGYTF
TRBV2	TRBJ1-6	CASSELQGYSPLHF
TRBV6-1	TRBJ2-5	CASSAHWTSQETQYF
TRBV6-1	TRBJ1-3	CASSETDSGNTIYF
TRBV2	TRBJ1-3	CASRDRGITLGNTIYF
TRBV11-2	TRBJ1-1	CASSWTNTEAFF
TRBV4-3	TRBJ2-7	CASSQDARSSYEQYF
TRBV7-3	TRBJ2-1	CASSLNDGSLYNEQFF
TRBV5-1	TRBJ2-3	CASSLTWTGDTQYF
TRBV6-1	TRBJ1-5	CASSGGQGGQPQHF
TRBV11-2	TRBJ2-5	CASSLGQGQETQYF
TRBV6-6	TRBJ2-7	CASSYSKGEQYF
TRBV13	TRBJ1-1	CASSLQEGTEAFF
TRBV11-1	TRBJ2-3	CASSPQTDRTDTQYF
TRBV5-1	TRBJ1-1	CASSLGTVEAFF
TRBV4-1	TRBJ2-7	CASSQGGRGDEQYF
TRBV9	TRBJ2-7	CASTPLAAGGNEQYF
TRBV6-1	TRBJ1-6	CASIFGGLGNSPLHF
TRBV2	TRBJ2-5	CASRLQGGWETQYF
TRBV28	TRBJ2-5	CASKRDRFTQETQYF
TRBV5-4	TRBJ1-5	CASSFDGSNQPQHF
TRBV15	TRBJ1-2	CATSRAHTANYGYTF
TRBV5-1	TRBJ1-1	CASSDTGGTTEAFF
TRBV5-1	TRBJ2-6	CASSLLGAGANVLTF
TRBV4-1	TRBJ2-1	CASSQTGLQFF
TRBV5-5	TRBJ2-2	CASSQRGTGELFF
TRBV7-9	TRBJ2-7	CASSLGGTSGSSHEQYF
TRBV10-3	TRBJ1-1	CAISELDSLGNLAFF
TRBV19	TRBJ1-1	CASSPSQGAHTEAFF
TRBV7-9	TRBJ2-7	CASSSTGGAAYEQYF
TRBV9	TRBJ2-3	CASSVGQTDTQYF
TRBV18	TRBJ2-7	CASSPGQGPYEQYF
TRBV18	TRBJ1-5	CASSPGDQPQHF
TRBV27	TRBJ2-7	CASSVGKNEQYF
TRBV11-2	TRBJ2-3	CASSLGFTGSTDTQYF
TRBV5-8	TRBJ2-5	CASSFGRGSAAVETQYF
TRBV11-2	TRBJ2-7	CASSLVGPREQYF
TRBV10-3	TRBJ1-5	CAISELYLEGQGALGNQPQHF
TRBV13	TRBJ2-3	CASSRDFRDTQYF
TRBV4-2	TRBJ1-6	CASSQEAGRGRSLPLHF
TRBV2	TRBJ1-4	CASSPGTGRREKLFF
TRBV9	TRBJ2-7	CASSVDGQGWNEQYF